This paragraph reports one T cell receptor (beta chain). Its antigen remains unknown. The source of the sample is a study of post-analysis software for immune sequencing data. Study background: Patients had relapsing-remitting, secondary progressive or progressive-relapsing multiple sclerosis; some lacked subtype. Broader study findings: Samples made in the same batch grouped tightly together by F measure. Significantly decreased normalized Chao1 diversity was recorded for multiple sclerosis patients relative to controls.

cDNA libraries for TCR beta contained unique molecular identifiers. TCRdb reprocessed the PCR reads with MiXCR, giving one entry per CDR3 protein. The sample shows fewer than 850,000 distinct CDR3 sequences, about 43% of them seen only once. The receptor comes from a girl aged 10 to 17 with multiple sclerosis. Sequencing used blood.

CDR3 loop: CASSLGAGEAAGYTF. CDR3 nucleotides: TGTGCCAGCAGCTTAGGGGCAGGGGAGGCAGCGGGCTACACCTTC. V is TRBV7-9 and J is TRBJ1-2; D is possibly TRBD1 (6 bases). The V end lost 1 base, the J end lost 8 bases, and 17 bases lay between the germline ends. Germline CDR1 and CDR2: SEHNR and FQNEAQ (reference sequence). The CDR3 length is 15 residues.